A single sample gave rise to the 28 T cell receptor beta chains below, sequenced in a study of T cell repertoires in cytomegalovirus infection. TCRdb fed the reads into MiXCR, producing one record per CDR3 protein. This sample yields 250,000 to 300,000 distinct CDR3 sequences, of which less than 25% are seen a single time; roughly a fifth belongs to the top ten. The antigens of these receptors remain unknown. The sequencing here drew on cultured PBMCs, taken from culture after CMV antigen stimulation. The receptors were sampled from a human donor in good health (CMV status not recorded). Some clones in this sample may be carry-over from other donors' samples.

The V gene is TRBV4-3, the J gene TRBJ1-1; 10 positions match TRBD1. Per germline, CDR1 LGHNA and CDR2 YSLEER. The CDR3 extends over 16 amino acids. Trimming took 1 base from V and 3 from J; bases not matched to a gene: 5. The CDR3 loop is CASSQGQGAGDTEAFF. DNA for the CDR3: TGCGCCAGCAGCCAAGGACAGGGGGCTGGGGACACTGAAGCTTTCTTT.

The chain is built from TRBV29-1 and TRBJ2-7; D may be TRBD1 (6 bases). The CDR3 runs 14 residues. CDR1 and CDR2 (germline): SQVTM, ANQGSEA. Trimming stripped 4 bases from V and 3 bases from J, with 16 bases between. This CDR3 reads CSVGVQGLGYEQYF. The CDR3 DNA follows: TGCAGCGTTGGAGTTCAGGGGCTGGGCTACGAGCAGTACTTC.

This clonotype has just a few counts. This sequence joins TRBV19 and TRBJ2-5; D is undetermined. The germline V and J ends were trimmed by 3 bases and 5 bases, with 22 bases remaining between them. This CDR3 comprises 17 residues. Germline V gene sequence: CDR1 LNHDA, CDR2 SQIVND (reference sequence). The CDR3 DNA reads as TGTGCCAGTAGTATGTTCGCGGCGTCGTCGACGGAGGAGACCCAGTACTTC. Translating it yields CASSMFAASSTEETQYF.

This clonotype was seen ten or more times. The V call is TRBV11-2, the J call TRBJ2-3, with D possibly matching TRBD1 (6 bases). The CDR3 contains 15 residues. CDR1 SGHAT and CDR2 FQNNGV come from the germline V gene. V lost 5 bases and J 2 bases, leaving 14 bases between the germline ends. The CDR3 nucleotides are TGTGCCAGCAGCCGGTGGGGGACAAACACAGATACGCAGTATTTT. Its protein is CASSRWGTNTDTQYF.

The chain is built from TRBV30 and TRBJ1-1; D not resolved. Germline-derived CDR1 and CDR2 are GTSNPN and SVGIG (reference sequence). The V and J ends lost 1 base and 6 bases respectively, with 6 bases between them. This CDR3 contains 11 residues. The CDR3 region has the DNA TGTGCCTGGAGTGCAGTTTCTGAAGCTTTCTTT. It translates to CAWSAVSEAFF.

At least ten counts were recorded for this clonotype. This chain joins TRBV7-2 and TRBJ2-3; D is unresolved. V was shortened by 8 bases and J by 2 bases, with 8 bases between the two germline ends. The germline V gene has CDR1 SGHTA and CDR2 FQGNSA. The CDR3 is 12 amino acids. The CDR3 region is CASGPITDTQYF. CDR3 nucleotides: TGTGCCAGCGGACCAATCACAGATACGCAGTATTTT.

In its sample, this clonotype was seen a few times. V and J are TRBV12-3 or TRBV12-4 and TRBJ1-1; no definite D call. V was shortened by 3 bases and J by 1 base, with 9 bases between the two germline ends. The CDR3 length is 14 residues. The CDR3 DNA reads as TGTGCCAGCAGTTTCCTAGAATCGAACACTGAAGCTTTCTTT. Translated: CASSFLESNTEAFF.

In its sample, this clonotype was seen many times. The V and J genes are TRBV12-3 or TRBV12-4 and TRBJ2-3, with 7 bases fitting TRBD2. The V gene end was trimmed by 5 bases and the J gene end by 11 bases; junction bases not matched to a gene: 10. The CDR3 contains 13 residues. DNA of the CDR3: TGTGCCAGCAGTCGGCCGGGGGGTGAAGGGCAGTATTTT. Encoded protein: CASSRPGGEGQYF.

The rearrangement uses TRBV25-1 and TRBJ2-7, with 8 positions matching TRBD1. Germline-derived CDR1 and CDR2 are MGHDK and SYGVNS. The CDR3 is 14 amino acids. J gave up 4 bases and V 3 bases, and 5 bases lay outside the gene matches. For the CDR3, the DNA is TGTGCCAGCAGTGACTGGACAGGGAGATACGAGCAGTACTTC. This translates into CASSDWTGRYEQYF.

This clonotype was seen more than once but under ten times. The chain carries TRBV20-1 and TRBJ2-1; no definite D call. The CDR3 totals 10 residues. Germline values: CDR1 DFQATT, CDR2 SNEGSKA (reference sequence). Trimming removed 6 bases from V and 8 bases from J, with 8 bases in between. Here the CDR3 DNA reads TGCAGTGCCGCAGCCGATGAGCAGTTCTTC. It yields the protein CSAAADEQFF.

This clonotype appeared many times. The gene calls are TRBV7-2 and TRBJ2-5; TRBD1 might be the D (5 bases). The V end lost 5 bases, the J end lost 4 bases, and 11 bases lay between the germline ends. Germline V gene lookup returns CDR1 SGHTA and CDR2 FQGNSA. The CDR3 loop spans 13 amino acids. The CDR3 is CASSSRAIETQYF. The DNA of the CDR3 is TGTGCCAGCAGCAGCAGGGCGATAGAGACCCAGTACTTC.

The chain combines TRBV27 with TRBJ2-7, with D possibly TRBD2 on 6 matching bases. The length of the CDR3 is 15 residues. The germline CDR1 and CDR2 sequences are MNHEY and SMNVEV (reference sequence). The germline V and J ends were trimmed by 3 bases and 0 bases, with 12 bases remaining between them. CDR3 nucleotides: TGTGCCAGCAGTTTGGCCGGGAGTGGCTCCTACGAGCAGTACTTC. Its protein is CASSLAGSGSYEQYF.

This clonotype was seen once. Written as DNA, the CDR3 is TGCGCCAGCAGCCAAGATGTCTCTTGGGGGATTGCTTTCTTT. It yields the protein CASSQDVSWGIAFF. The chain uses TRBV4-3 and TRBJ1-1, with D possibly being TRBD1 (5 bases). The CDR3 extends over 14 amino acids. V lost 0 bases and J 11 bases, leaving 16 bases between the germline ends. Germline values: CDR1 LGHNA, CDR2 YSLEER.

The V gene is TRBV12-3 or TRBV12-4, the J gene TRBJ2-1; D call uncertain. The germline V and J ends were trimmed by 4 bases and 7 bases, with 11 bases remaining between them. CDR3 length: 13 amino acids. The CDR3 coding sequence is TGTGCCAGCAGTTACGTCCTTGGGAATGAGCAGTTCTTC. As protein: CASSYVLGNEQFF.

The table lists this clonotype with many counts. The V gene is TRBV28, the J gene TRBJ1-1; D unresolved. V was pared by 2 bases and J by 2 bases, with 6 bases between. The CDR3 runs to 13 residues. In germline, CDR1 is MDHEN, CDR2 SYDVKM. CDR3 in amino acids: CASSLPFNTEAFF. The CDR3 DNA sequence: TGTGCCAGCAGTTTACCCTTTAACACTGAAGCTTTCTTT.

DNA for the CDR3: TGTGCCAGCAGTCTCGGACAGGGTTTTAGAACCGGGGAGCTGTTTTTT. Its translation: CASSLGQGFRTGELFF. This chain connects TRBV12-3 or TRBV12-4 to TRBJ2-2; 8 bases fit TRBD1. The CDR3 extends over 16 amino acids. V was pared by 5 bases and J by 5 bases, with 10 bases of the junction left unmatched.

This clonotype was observed a few times. The V gene is TRBV6-2 or TRBV6-3, the J gene TRBJ2-4, with D tentatively TRBD2 (6 bases). This CDR3 is 13 amino acids long. The V and J ends lost 5 bases and 9 bases respectively, with 14 bases between them. The V gene's germline CDR1 is MNHEY and CDR2 SVGEGT. The CDR3 nucleotides are TGTGCCAGCAGTGGCGGGATCACAGGCATTCAGTACTTC. Residues: CASSGGITGIQYF.

J is TRBJ2-6 and V is TRBV28; D is ambiguous. This CDR3 is built from 14 residues. V shed 3 bases and J shed 0 bases, with 3 bases lying between them. Germline CDR1 MDHEN, CDR2 SYDVKM. CDR3 in DNA: TGTGCCAGCAGTTTCTACTCTGGGGCCAACGTCCTGACTTTC. Protein product: CASSFYSGANVLTF.

This sequence joins TRBV12-3 or TRBV12-4 and TRBJ2-1; 11 nucleotides align to TRBD2. The CDR3 has 13 residues. V was pared by 11 bases and J by 9 bases, with 9 bases of the junction left unmatched. This chain's CDR3 is CASRGTSGSEQFF. DNA of the CDR3: TGTGCCTCCCGGGGGACTAGCGGTAGTGAGCAGTTCTTC.

This clonotype was picked up a small number of times. V usage is TRBV6-5 and J usage is TRBJ1-1; weak D call: TRBD1 (5 bases). The CDR3 is made up of 13 amino acids. Per the germline V gene, CDR1 is MNHEY and CDR2 is SVGAGI. V shed 2 bases and J shed 1 base, with 5 bases lying between them. CDR3 DNA: TGTGCCAGCAGTTACACAGGGAACACTGAAGCTTTCTTT. It specifies CASSYTGNTEAFF.

This chain joins TRBV28 and TRBJ1-2; D ambiguous. Germline values: CDR1 MDHEN, CDR2 SYDVKM. Trimming shortened V by 2 bases and J by 3 bases, and 13 bases separated the two germline ends. This CDR3 is built from 15 residues. The CDR3: CASSLPSASHYGYTF. The CDR3 DNA reads as TGTGCCAGCAGTTTACCATCGGCCAGCCACTATGGCTACACCTTC.

The V call is TRBV6-2 or TRBV6-3, the J call TRBJ2-1; no clear D gene. Deletions cut 7 bases from V and 0 bases from J, with 7 bases between. CDR1 is MNHEY, CDR2 SVGEGT, per germline. The CDR3 consists of 13 residues. CDR3 sequence (DNA): TGTGCCAGCATCGCTGACTCCTACAATGAGCAGTTCTTC. Translated, it gives CASIADSYNEQFF.

This clonotype was counted between two and nine times. The V gene is TRBV29-1, the J gene TRBJ2-1, with 10 bases fitting TRBD2. The junction had 11 bases not matched to a gene; V was cut back by 6 bases and J by 9 bases. Germline V CDR1 and CDR2: SQVTM, ANQGSEA. The CDR3 consists of 14 residues. The CDR3, as DNA: TGCAGCGTCATAATTAGCGGGAGGTTGGGTGAGCAGTTCTTC. This sequence encodes CSVIISGRLGEQFF.

The rearrangement joins TRBV12-5 to TRBJ1-1, with D uncertain. Germline CDR1 is LGHNT and CDR2 is FRNRAP. The CDR3 length is 12 residues. V was pared by 2 bases and J by 8 bases, with 9 bases between. The CDR3 region is CASGLNSAEAFF. The CDR3 DNA reads TGTGCTAGTGGTTTGAACTCGGCCGAAGCTTTCTTT.

The sample holds one count of this clonotype. The rearrangement uses TRBV6-2 or TRBV6-3 and TRBJ2-7; D is possibly TRBD1 (5 bases). Germline-derived CDR1 and CDR2 are MNHEY and SVGEGT. The CDR3 is made up of 13 amino acids. Deletions cut 6 bases from V and 2 bases from J, with 11 bases between. As DNA, the CDR3 is TGTGCCAGCAGCAGGGAAAACGCCTACGAGCAGTACTTC. Its translation is CASSRENAYEQYF.

This clonotype occurred once. The chain has TRBV4-2 and TRBJ2-7; 8 bases align to TRBD2. Trimming at V came to 1 base and at J to 1 base, leaving 12 bases not matched to a gene. From germline, CDR1 is LGHNA and CDR2 YNFKEQ. The CDR3 spans 18 residues. In nucleotides, the CDR3 is TGTGCCAGCAGCCAAGGCCCTGTCAGGGTAGCGGGGTCCTACGAGCAGTACTTC. Its protein product is CASSQGPVRVAGSYEQYF.

This clonotype occurred many times. This rearrangement joins TRBV3-1 to TRBJ2-7; 13 nucleotides match TRBD2. Looked up from germline, CDR1 is LGHDT and CDR2 is YNNKEL (reference sequence). The J segment lost 7 bases and the V segment lost 4 bases, leaving 7 bases of the junction unmatched. This CDR3 spans 15 amino acids. The CDR3: CASSLGTSGIREQYF. The CDR3 DNA follows: TGTGCCAGCAGCCTCGGGACTAGCGGGATACGGGAGCAGTACTTC.

This clonotype came up many times. The chain employs TRBV7-2 and TRBJ1-1; D is unclear. V was clipped by 3 bases and J by 6 bases, with 5 bases between them. This CDR3 region has 11 residues. CDR1 and CDR2 (germline): SGHTA, FQGNSA. The CDR3 DNA reads as TGTGCCAGCAGCTTCGGCCCTGAAGCTTTCTTT. It specifies CASSFGPEAFF. The entire variable domain, with the rest obtained from reference TRBV7-2 and TRBJ1-1, is as follows: GAGVSQSPSNKVTEKGKDVELRCDPISGHTALYWYRQSLGQGLEFLIYFQGNSAPDKSGLPSDRFSAERTGGSVSTLTIQRTQQEDSAVYLCASSFGPEAFFGQGTRLTVV.